These 13 T cell receptor beta chains were sequenced from one sample in a study of control samples from healthy donors and cancer patients. Clones were sequenced by immunoSEQ multiplex PCR, and TCRdb holds only the in-frame ones, with some missing. The repertoire consists of some 120,000 clones, with roughly 92% occurring once and the leading ten covering 0.58%. The sample taken for sequencing was PBMCs. The receptor source for this set is a man older than 75 with head and neck cancer.

The CDR3 reads CASSKGGTGDFYEQYF. In DNA form, the CDR3 reads TGTGCCAGCAGCAAAGGAGGGACAGGGGATTTCTACGAGCAGTACTTC. The genes are TRBV21-1 and TRBJ2-7; the table assigns TRBD1, which was not confirmed against the DNA. TRBV21-1 is termed a pseudogene. The CDR3 length is 16 residues.

This rearrangement joins TRBV11-3 to TRBJ1-1; a weak D match, TRBD1 (5 bases). Germline values: CDR1 SGHNT, CDR2 YENEEA. This CDR3 region has 13 residues. Trimming stripped 1 base from V and 7 bases from J, with 10 bases between. The CDR3 spells CASSLARGREAFF. As DNA, the CDR3 is TGTGCCAGCAGCTTAGCCCGGGGACGTGAAGCTTTCTTT. Together with reference TRBV11-3 and TRBJ1-1, the CDR3 gives the full variable domain: EAGVVQSPRYKIIEKKQPVAFWCNPISGHNTLYWYLQNLGQGPELLIRYENEEAVDDSQLPKDRFSAERLKGVDSTLKIQPAELGDSAVYLCASSLARGREAFFGQGTRLTVV.

This clone occurred once. The chain joins TRBV7-2 to TRBJ2-3; D perhaps matches TRBD2 (6 bases). Per germline, CDR1 SGHTA and CDR2 FQGNSA. The length of the CDR3 is 14 residues. The V end was cut by 5 bases, the J end by 6 bases, with 15 bases between. The CDR3 loop reads CASSVTSTGDTQYF. For the CDR3, the DNA is TGTGCCAGCAGCGTAACTAGCACGGGGGATACGCAGTATTTT.

The V and J genes are TRBV18 and TRBJ1-2; D is undetermined. In germline, CDR1 is KGHSH, CDR2 LQKENI. V dropped 2 bases and J dropped 0 bases, with 7 bases sitting between them. The CDR3 totals 14 residues. Written as DNA, the CDR3 is TGTGCCAGCTCACCAGGCCAGTCTAACTATGGCTACACCTTC. Amino acids: CASSPGQSNYGYTF.

The rearrangement joins TRBV7-9 to TRBJ1-2, with unresolved D. The CDR3 runs 14 residues. From germline, CDR1 is SEHNR and CDR2 FQNEAQ (reference sequence). The V gene lost 2 bases and the J gene lost 1 base, with 8 bases spanning the gap. For the CDR3, the DNA is TGTGCCAGCAGCTTAATGGATTTTAACTATGGCTACACCTTC. It yields the protein CASSLMDFNYGYTF.

Written as DNA, the CDR3 is TGTGCCATCAGTTTTTCAGGGAAGGACACTGAAGCTTTCTTT. Its protein product is CAISFSGKDTEAFF. The chain is built from TRBV10-3 and TRBJ1-1; perhaps TRBD1 as D (5 bases). CDR1 is ENHRY, CDR2 SYGVKD, per germline. V was trimmed by 5 bases and J by 3 bases, leaving 13 bases between them. The CDR3 consists of 14 residues.

The chain has TRBV2 and TRBJ2-1; D tentatively fits TRBD1 or TRBD2 (5 bases each). The ends were cut back, 6 bases at V and 3 bases at J, with 15 bases in the middle. The CDR3 spans 15 residues. Germline loops: CDR1 SNHLY, CDR2 FYNNEI. The CDR3 sequence is CASSAAGAVYNEQFF. CDR3 bases: TGTGCCAGCAGCGCCGCCGGGGCTGTCTACAATGAGCAGTTCTTC.

The V gene is TRBV30, the J gene TRBJ2-2; 7 bases fit TRBD1. V lost 5 bases and J lost 5; bases outside the gene matches: 11. This CDR3 contains 15 residues. Germline values: CDR1 GTSNPN, CDR2 SVGIG (reference sequence). CDR3 sequence: CAWGRWETGTGELFF. The CDR3 DNA follows: TGTGCCTGGGGCCGGTGGGAGACAGGGACCGGGGAGCTGTTTTTT.

This rearrangement joins TRBV5-1 to TRBJ2-1; no clear D gene. Germline V CDR1 and CDR2: SGHRS, YFSETQ. The CDR3 extends over 16 amino acids. Trimming pared 6 bases from V and 0 bases from J, leaving 16 bases between. This chain's CDR3 is CASTFVSSGSYNEQFF. The DNA for the CDR3 is TGCGCCAGCACCTTTGTCAGCAGTGGCTCCTACAATGAGCAGTTCTTC.

CDR3 loop: CASMEGVMKKLFF. DNA for the CDR3: TGTGCCAGCATGGAGGGCGTTATGAAAAAACTGTTTTTT. V usage is TRBV6-6 and J usage is TRBJ1-4; D gene uncertain. This CDR3 spans 13 amino acids. Germline CDR1 and CDR2: MNHNY and SVGAGI (reference sequence). V was pared by 7 bases and J by 9 bases, with 15 bases between.

The chain is built from TRBV18 and TRBJ2-2, with TRBD1 identical over 8 bases. The germline CDR1 and CDR2 sequences are KGHSH and LQKENI. Losses at the gene ends were 3 bases for V and 7 bases for J; bases not matched to a gene: 7. The CDR3 length is 15 residues. This CDR3 reads CASSPRQGTIGELFF. The CDR3, as DNA: TGTGCCAGCTCACCTAGACAGGGGACGATCGGGGAGCTGTTTTTT.

The chain couples TRBV10-3 to TRBJ1-2; tentatively, D is TRBD1 (5 bases). Looked up from germline, CDR1 is ENHRY and CDR2 is SYGVKD. The CDR3 has 13 amino acids. Trimming pared 11 bases from V and 7 bases from J, leaving 20 bases between. CDR3 loop: CASRSGPGGGYTF. CDR3 in DNA: TGTGCCTCTCGATCCGGGCCCGGGGGTGGCTACACCTTC.

The rearrangement joins TRBV20-1 to TRBJ2-3, with D hard to call. V lost 7 bases to trimming and J lost 6 bases, with 11 bases between them. This CDR3 has 11 amino acids. The germline gives CDR1 DFQATT, CDR2 SNEGSKA (reference sequence). DNA for the CDR3: TGCAGTGGGTTACCACAGGATACGCAGTATTTT. Protein product: CSGLPQDTQYF.